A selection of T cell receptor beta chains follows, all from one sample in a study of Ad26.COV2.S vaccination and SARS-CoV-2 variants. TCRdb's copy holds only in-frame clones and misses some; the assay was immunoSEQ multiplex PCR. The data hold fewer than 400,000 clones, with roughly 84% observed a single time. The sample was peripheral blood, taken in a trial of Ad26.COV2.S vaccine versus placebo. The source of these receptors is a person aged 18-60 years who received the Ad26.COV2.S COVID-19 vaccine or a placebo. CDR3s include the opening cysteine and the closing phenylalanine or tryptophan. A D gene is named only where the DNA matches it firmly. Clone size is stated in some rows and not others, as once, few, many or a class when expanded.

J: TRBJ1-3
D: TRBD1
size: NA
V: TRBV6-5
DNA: TGTGCCAGCAGTCGTACAGGGGCTTCTGGAAACACCATATATTTT
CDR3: CASSRTGASGNTIYF

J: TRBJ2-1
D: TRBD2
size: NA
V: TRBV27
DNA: TGTGCCAGCAGCCTACTAGCGGGGGGTCTACTATCCTACAATGAGCAGTTCTTC
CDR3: CASSLLAGGLLSYNEQFF

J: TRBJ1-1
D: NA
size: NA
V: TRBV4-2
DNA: TGTGCCAGCAGCCAACCCTCCGGGCAAATCGCTGAAGCTTTCTTT
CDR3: CASSQPSGQIAEAFF

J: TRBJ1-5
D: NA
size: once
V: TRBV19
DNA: TGTGCCAGTAGTAATCCTCGGCAACAGCCCCAGCATTTT
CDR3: CASSNPRQQPQHF

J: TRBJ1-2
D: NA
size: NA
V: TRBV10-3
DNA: TGTGCCATCAGTGGTACGGGGAGGGGACGGGACTATGGCTACACCTTC
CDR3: CAISGTGRGRDYGYTF

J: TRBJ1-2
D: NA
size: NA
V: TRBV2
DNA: TGTGCCAGCAGCAAGGGATGGGCTTTCACCTTC
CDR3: CASSKGWAFTF

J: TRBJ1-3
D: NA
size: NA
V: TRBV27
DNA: TGTGCCAGCAGAGACACCATATATTTT
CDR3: CASRDTIYF

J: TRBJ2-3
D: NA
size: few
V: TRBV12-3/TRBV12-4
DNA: TGTGCCAGCAGTGCCATCCGGAGAGATACGCAGTATTTT
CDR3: CASSAIRRDTQYF

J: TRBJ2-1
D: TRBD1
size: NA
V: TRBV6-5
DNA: TGTGCCAGCAGGACCGGGACAGGGAACAACAATGAGCAGTTCTTC
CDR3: CASRTGTGNNNEQFF

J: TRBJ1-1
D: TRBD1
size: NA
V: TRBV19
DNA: TGTGCCAGTAGGTCGACAGGGGGAAGAACTGAAGCTTTCTTT
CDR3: CASRSTGGRTEAFF

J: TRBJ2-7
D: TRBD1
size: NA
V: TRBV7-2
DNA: TGTGCCAGCAGCTTTTCGGACAGGGGGCCATACGAGCAGTACTTC
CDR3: CASSFSDRGPYEQYF

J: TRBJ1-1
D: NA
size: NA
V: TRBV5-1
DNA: TGCGCCAGTCGAAGAGGGGGGACCTCTGAAGCTTTCTTT
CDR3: CASRRGGTSEAFF

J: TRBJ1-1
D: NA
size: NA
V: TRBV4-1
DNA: TGCGCCAGCAGCCAAATCAGGGTGGGGACTGAAGCTTTCTTT
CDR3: CASSQIRVGTEAFF

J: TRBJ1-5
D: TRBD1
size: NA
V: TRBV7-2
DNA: TGTGCCAGCAGTCTCAGGGGGCGCGGGCAGCCCCAGCATTTT
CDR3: CASSLRGRGQPQHF

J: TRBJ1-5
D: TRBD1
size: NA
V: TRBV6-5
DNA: TGTGCCAGCAGTTATGGACAGGGGAGTCAGCCCCAGCATTTT
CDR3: CASSYGQGSQPQHF

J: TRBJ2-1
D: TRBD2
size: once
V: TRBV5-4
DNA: TGTGCCAGCAGCTTAGGGAGGGAAAACAACGGGCAGTTCTTC
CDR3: CASSLGRENNGQFF

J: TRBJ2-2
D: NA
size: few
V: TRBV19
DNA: TGTGCCAGTAGTATAGCCCTTATGAACACCGGGGAGCTGTTTTTT
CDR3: CASSIALMNTGELFF

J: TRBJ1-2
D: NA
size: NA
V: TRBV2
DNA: TGTGCCAGCAGCCCGACGACAGCTAACTATGGCTACACCTTC
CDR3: CASSPTTANYGYTF

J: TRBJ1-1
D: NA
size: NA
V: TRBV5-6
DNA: TGTGCCAGCAGCTTGGTGCCCCCCCGACAGGTGAACACTGAAGCTTTCTTT
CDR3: CASSLVPPRQVNTEAFF

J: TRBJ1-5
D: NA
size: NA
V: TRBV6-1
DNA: TGTGCCAGCAGTGAATATAGGGGGATTGGAAGCAATCAGCCCCAGCATTTT
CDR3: CASSEYRGIGSNQPQHF

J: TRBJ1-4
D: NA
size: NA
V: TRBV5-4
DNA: TGTGCCAGCAGCTTGGCAGGAGGGAATGAAAAACTGTTTTTT
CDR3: CASSLAGGNEKLFF

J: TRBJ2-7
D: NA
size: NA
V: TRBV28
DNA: TGTGCCAGCAGCCCAAGCTCCTACGAGCAGTACTTC
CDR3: CASSPSSYEQYF

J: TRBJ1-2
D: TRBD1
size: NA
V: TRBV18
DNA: TGTGCCAGCTACGCCGGGACAGAGAGGTCTGGCTACACCTTC
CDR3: CASYAGTERSGYTF

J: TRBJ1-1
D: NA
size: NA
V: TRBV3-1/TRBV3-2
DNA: TGTGCCAGCAGCCCAAGATTGTCGGGCACTGAAGCTTTCTTT
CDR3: CASSPRLSGTEAFF

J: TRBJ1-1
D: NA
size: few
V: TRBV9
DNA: TGTGCCAGCAGCCCCTTGCAGGGCACTGAAGCTTTCTTT
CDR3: CASSPLQGTEAFF

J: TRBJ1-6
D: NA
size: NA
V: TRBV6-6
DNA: TGTGCCACCCTTGGGGGGGTCATCTATAATTCACCCCTCCACTTT
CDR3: CATLGGVIYNSPLHF

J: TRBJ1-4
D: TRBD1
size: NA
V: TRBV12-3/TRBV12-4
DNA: TGTGCAACCGGGACAGGGGTTGAAAAACTGTTTTTT
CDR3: CATGTGVEKLFF

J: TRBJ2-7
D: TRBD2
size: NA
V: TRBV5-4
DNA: TGTGCCAGCAGCCGGGGACTATTCAGCTACGAGCAGTACTTC
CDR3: CASSRGLFSYEQYF

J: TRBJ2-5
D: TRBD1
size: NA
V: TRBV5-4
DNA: TGTGCCAGCAGCCTAGGGGACAGGGCAACGGAGACCCAGTACTTC
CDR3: CASSLGDRATETQYF

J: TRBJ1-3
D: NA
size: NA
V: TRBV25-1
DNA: TGTGCCAGCAGTGAATCTGGAGGAAACACCATATATTTT
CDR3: CASSESGGNTIYF

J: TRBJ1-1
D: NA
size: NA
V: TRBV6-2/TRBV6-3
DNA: TGTGCCAGCAGTTTAGGGGGGATGAGTCCTGAAGCTTTCTTT
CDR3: CASSLGGMSPEAFF

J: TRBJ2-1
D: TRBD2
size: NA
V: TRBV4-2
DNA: TGTGCCAGCAGCCAAGAGGGTATAGGAGCGGGGGGGCCGGGCTACTACAATGAGCAGTTCTTC
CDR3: CASSQEGIGAGGPGYYNEQFF

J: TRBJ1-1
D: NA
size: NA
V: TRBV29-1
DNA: TGCAGCGTTGGGAAGGGGAGACCCTTGAACACTGAAGCTTTCTTT
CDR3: CSVGKGRPLNTEAFF

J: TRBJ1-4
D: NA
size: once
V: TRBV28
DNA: TGTGCCAGCAGTGCCCTTGGGGGCCATGAAAAACTGTTTTTT
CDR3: CASSALGGHEKLFF

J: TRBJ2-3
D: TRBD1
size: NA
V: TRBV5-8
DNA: TGTGCCAGCAGCTTTTCGACAGGGGGCGCAGATACGCAGTATTTT
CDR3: CASSFSTGGADTQYF

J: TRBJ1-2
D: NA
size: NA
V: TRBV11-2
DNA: TGTGCCAGCAGCTCGACAGTTAACTATGGCTACACCTTC
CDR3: CASSSTVNYGYTF

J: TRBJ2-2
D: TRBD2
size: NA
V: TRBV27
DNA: TGTGCCAGCAGTTCTCTCGGGAGGGTGGGTACCGGGGAGCTGTTTTTT
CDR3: CASSSLGRVGTGELFF

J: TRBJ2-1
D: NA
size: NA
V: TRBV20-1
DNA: TGCAGTGCTGTACAAGAGCATGAGCAGTTCTTC
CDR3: CSAVQEHEQFF

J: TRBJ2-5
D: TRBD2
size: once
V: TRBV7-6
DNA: TGTGCCAGCAGCCCACGGACTAGCCAAGAGACCCAGTACTTC
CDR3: CASSPRTSQETQYF

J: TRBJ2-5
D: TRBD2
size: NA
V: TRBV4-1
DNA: TGCGCCAGCAGCCAAGGGGCTCTAGCGGGGCCCTACCAAGAGACCCAGTACTTC
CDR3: CASSQGALAGPYQETQYF

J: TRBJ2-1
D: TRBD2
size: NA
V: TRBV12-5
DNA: TGTGCTAGTGGTCAGACTAGCGGGGGGCTGAATGAGCAGTTCTTC
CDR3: CASGQTSGGLNEQFF

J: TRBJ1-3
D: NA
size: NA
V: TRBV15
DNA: TGTGCCACCAGCAGAGATAGGGGATCTGGAAACACCATATATTTT
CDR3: CATSRDRGSGNTIYF

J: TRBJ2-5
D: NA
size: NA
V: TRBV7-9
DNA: TGTGCCAGCAGCCCCAGCGGCGGATCAGAGACCCAGTACTTC
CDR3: CASSPSGGSETQYF

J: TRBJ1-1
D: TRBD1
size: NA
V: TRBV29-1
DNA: TGCAGTGAGAGACAGGGGTTGGACACTGAAGCTTTCTTT
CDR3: CSERQGLDTEAFF

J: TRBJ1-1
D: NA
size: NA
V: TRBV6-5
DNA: TGTGCCAGCAGTTACTCGGAACGGATGAACACTGAAGCTTTCTTT
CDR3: CASSYSERMNTEAFF

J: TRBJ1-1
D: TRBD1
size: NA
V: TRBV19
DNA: TGTGCCACCCGCCCCGGGACAGGGGGGGTAGGGACTGAAGCTTTCTTT
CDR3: CATRPGTGGVGTEAFF

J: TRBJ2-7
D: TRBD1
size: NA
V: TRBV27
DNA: TGTGCCAGCAGTTCCCCGGGACAGGGCCGGTACGAGCAGTACTTC
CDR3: CASSSPGQGRYEQYF

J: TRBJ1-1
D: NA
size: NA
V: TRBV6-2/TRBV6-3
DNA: TGTGCCAGCAGCCAACCCCCACTGCCTGAAGCTTTCTTT
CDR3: CASSQPPLPEAFF

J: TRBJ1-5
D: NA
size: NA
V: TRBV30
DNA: TGTGCCTGGAATAGGGACCACAATCAGCCCCAGCATTTT
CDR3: CAWNRDHNQPQHF

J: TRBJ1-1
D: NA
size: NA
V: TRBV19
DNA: TGTGCCAGTTGTGAGGGAGGCGTCGGGAACACTGAAGCTTTCTTT
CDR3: CASCEGGVGNTEAFF

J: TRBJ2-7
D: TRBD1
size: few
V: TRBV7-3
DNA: TGTGCCAGCAGTCCGACAGGGGCAAACGAGCAGTACTTC
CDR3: CASSPTGANEQYF

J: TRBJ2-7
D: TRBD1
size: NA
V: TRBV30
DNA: TGTGCCTGGAGTGAGGGGGCCACCGACGAGCAGTACTTC
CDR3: CAWSEGATDEQYF

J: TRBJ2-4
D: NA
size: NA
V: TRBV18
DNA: TGTGCCAGCTCACCACCCTTATCGAACATTCAGTACTTC
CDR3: CASSPPLSNIQYF

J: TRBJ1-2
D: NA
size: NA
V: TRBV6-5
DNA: TGTGCCAGCAGCCGGGACACTAACTATGGCTACACCTTC
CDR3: CASSRDTNYGYTF